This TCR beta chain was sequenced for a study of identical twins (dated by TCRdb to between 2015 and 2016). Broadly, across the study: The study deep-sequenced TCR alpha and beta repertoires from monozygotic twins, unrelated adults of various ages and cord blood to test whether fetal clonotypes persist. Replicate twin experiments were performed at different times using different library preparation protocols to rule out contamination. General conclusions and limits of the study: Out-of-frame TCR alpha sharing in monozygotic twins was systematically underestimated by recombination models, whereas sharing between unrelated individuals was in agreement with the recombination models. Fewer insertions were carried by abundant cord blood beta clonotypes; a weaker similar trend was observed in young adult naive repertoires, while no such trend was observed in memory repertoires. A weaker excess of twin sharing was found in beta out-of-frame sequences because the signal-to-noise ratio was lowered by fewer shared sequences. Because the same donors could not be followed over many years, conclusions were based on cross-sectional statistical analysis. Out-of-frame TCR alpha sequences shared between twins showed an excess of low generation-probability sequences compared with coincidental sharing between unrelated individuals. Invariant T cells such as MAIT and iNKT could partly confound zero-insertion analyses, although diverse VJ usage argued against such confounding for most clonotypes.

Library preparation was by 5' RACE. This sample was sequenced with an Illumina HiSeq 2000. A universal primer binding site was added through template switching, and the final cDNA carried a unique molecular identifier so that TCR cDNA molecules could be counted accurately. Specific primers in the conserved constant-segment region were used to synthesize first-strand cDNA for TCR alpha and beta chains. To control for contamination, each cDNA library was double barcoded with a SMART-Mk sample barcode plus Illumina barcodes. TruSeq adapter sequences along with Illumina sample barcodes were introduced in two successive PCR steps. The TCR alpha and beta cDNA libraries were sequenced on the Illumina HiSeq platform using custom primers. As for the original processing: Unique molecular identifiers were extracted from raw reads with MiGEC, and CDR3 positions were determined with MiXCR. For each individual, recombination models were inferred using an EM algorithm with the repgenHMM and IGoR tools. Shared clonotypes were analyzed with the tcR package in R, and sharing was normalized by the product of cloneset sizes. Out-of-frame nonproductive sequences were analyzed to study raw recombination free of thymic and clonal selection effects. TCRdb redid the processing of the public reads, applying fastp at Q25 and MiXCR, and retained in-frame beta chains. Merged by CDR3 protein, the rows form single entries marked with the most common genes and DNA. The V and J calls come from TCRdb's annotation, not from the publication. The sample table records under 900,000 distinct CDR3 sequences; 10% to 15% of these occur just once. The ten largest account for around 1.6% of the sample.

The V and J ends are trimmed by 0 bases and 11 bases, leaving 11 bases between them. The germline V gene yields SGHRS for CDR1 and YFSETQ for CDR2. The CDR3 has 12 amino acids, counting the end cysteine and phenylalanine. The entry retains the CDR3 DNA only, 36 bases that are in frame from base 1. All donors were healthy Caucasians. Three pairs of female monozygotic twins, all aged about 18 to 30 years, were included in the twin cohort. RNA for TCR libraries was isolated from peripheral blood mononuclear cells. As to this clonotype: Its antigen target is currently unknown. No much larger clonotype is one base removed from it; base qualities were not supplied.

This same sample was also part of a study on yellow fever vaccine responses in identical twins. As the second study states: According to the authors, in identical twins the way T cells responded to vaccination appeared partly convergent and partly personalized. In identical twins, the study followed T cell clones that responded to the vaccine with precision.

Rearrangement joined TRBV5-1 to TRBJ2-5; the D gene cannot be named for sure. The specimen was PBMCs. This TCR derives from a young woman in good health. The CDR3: CASSLAKPPQYF. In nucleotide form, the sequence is TGCGCCAGCAGCTTGGCCAAGCCCCCTCAGTACTTC.